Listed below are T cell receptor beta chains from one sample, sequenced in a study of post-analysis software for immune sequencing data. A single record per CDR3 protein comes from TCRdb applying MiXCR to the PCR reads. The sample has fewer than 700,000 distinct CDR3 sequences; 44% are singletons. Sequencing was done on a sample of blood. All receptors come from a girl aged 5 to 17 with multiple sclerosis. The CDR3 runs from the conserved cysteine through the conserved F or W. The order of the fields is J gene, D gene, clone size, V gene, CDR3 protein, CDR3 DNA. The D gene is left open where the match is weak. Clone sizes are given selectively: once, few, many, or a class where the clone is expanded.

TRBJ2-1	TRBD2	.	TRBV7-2	CASSSTGLEQFF	TGTGCCAGCAGCTCCACGGGACTAGAGCAGTTCTTC
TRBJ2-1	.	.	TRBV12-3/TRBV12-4	CASKGPGGNEQFF	TGTGCCAGCAAGGGGCCAGGGGGGAATGAGCAGTTCTTC
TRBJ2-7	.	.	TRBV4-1	CASSQGIRSYEQYF	TGCGCCAGCAGCCAGGGTATAAGGTCCTACGAGCAGTACTTC
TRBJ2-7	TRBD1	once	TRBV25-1	CASSVGEDGQGSYEQYF	TGTGCCAGCAGTGTGGGGGAAGACGGACAGGGGTCATACGAGCAGTACTTC
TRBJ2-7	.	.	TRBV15	CATSSGWGADSEQYF	TGTGCCACTAGCAGTGGATGGGGTGCGGACTCCGAGCAGTACTTC
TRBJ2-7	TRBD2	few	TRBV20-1	CSARTSGTSYEQYF	TGCAGTGCCCGGACTAGCGGGACCTCCTACGAGCAGTACTTC
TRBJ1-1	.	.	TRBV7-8	CASSLQGTSTEAFF	TGTGCCAGCAGCTTACAGGGGACGAGCACTGAAGCTTTCTTT
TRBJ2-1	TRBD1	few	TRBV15	CATSRGGTDNEQFF	TGTGCCACCAGCAGAGGGGGGACAGACAATGAGCAGTTCTTC
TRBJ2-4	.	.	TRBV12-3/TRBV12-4	CASRPTSGYIQYF	TGTGCCAGCAGACCCACGTCGGGTTACATTCAGTACTTC
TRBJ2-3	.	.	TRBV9	CASSVDSLKAQYF	TGTGCCAGCAGCGTAGACTCTCTCAAGGCGCAGTATTTT
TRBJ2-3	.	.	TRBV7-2	CASSLGGGIPDTQYF	TGTGCCAGCAGCCTGGGCGGGGGCATACCAGATACGCAGTATTTT
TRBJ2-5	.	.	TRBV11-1	CASSQPGLSGETQYF	TGTGCCAGCAGCCAGCCGGGACTTTCCGGGGAGACCCAGTACTTC
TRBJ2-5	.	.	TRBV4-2	CASSQAGTQETQYF	TGTGCCAGCAGCCAGGCCGGGACACAAGAGACCCAGTACTTC
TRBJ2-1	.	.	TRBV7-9	CASNNEQFF	TGTGCCTCCAACAATGAGCAGTTCTTC
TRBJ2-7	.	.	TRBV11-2	CASSLAAGHVYEQYF	TGTGCCAGCAGCTTAGCGGCGGGGCACGTCTACGAGCAGTACTTC
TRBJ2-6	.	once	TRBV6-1	CASRTITGYGRANVLTF	TGTGCCAGCAGGACTATTACAGGCTACGGAAGGGCCAACGTCCTGACTTTC
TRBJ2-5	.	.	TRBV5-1	CASSPGTAFMTQYF	TGCGCCAGCAGCCCCGGGACGGCTTTTATGACCCAGTACTTC
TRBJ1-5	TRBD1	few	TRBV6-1	CASSEGTGVLQPQHF	TGTGCCAGCAGTGAAGGGACAGGGGTTCTTCAGCCCCAGCATTTT
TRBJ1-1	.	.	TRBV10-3	CAISESEQGAFF	TGTGCCATCAGTGAGTCAGAACAGGGAGCTTTCTTT
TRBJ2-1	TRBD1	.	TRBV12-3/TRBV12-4	CASSPPGTGGNEQFF	TGTGCCAGCTCACCGCCCGGGACAGGGGGCAATGAGCAGTTCTTC
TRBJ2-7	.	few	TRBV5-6	CASSLMAFEEQYF	TGTGCCAGCAGCTTGATGGCTTTCGAAGAGCAGTACTTC
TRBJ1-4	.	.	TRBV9	CASSVGDGLMKKLFF	TGTGCCAGCAGCGTAGGGGACGGATTAATGAAGAAACTGTTTTTT
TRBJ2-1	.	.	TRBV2	CASSDEGASGSNEQFF	TGTGCCAGCAGTGACGAAGGAGCCTCCGGGAGCAATGAGCAGTTCTTC
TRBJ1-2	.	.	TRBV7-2	CASSSGTFYGYTF	TGTGCCAGCAGCTCCGGGACGTTTTATGGCTACACCTTC
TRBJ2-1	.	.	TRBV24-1	CATMEGESYNEQFF	TGTGCCACCATGGAGGGAGAATCCTACAATGAGCAGTTCTTC
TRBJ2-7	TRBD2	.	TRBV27	CASSPTGLAWYEQYF	TGTGCCAGCAGTCCGACAGGACTAGCGTGGTACGAGCAGTACTTC
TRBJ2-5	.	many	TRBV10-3	CAISDGGGQETQYF	TGTGCCATCAGTGACGGCGGAGGTCAAGAGACCCAGTACTTC
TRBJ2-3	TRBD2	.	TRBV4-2	CASSQGSGEGTDTQYF	TGTGCCAGCAGCCAAGGGAGCGGGGAGGGCACAGATACGCAGTATTTT
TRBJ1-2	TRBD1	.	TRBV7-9	CASTRLDRDRDYGYTF	TGTGCCAGCACTCGATTGGACCGGGACAGGGATTATGGCTACACCTTC
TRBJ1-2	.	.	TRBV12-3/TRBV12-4	CASSLQGVNYGYTF	TGTGCCAGCAGTTTGCAGGGCGTTAACTATGGCTACACCTTC
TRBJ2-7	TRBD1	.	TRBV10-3	CAISDTGGAGLDEQYF	TGTGCCATCAGTGATACAGGGGGCGCGGGATTAGACGAGCAGTACTTC
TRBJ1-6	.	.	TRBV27	CASSLLWGDSPLHF	TGTGCCAGCAGTTTATTATGGGGGGATTCACCCCTCCACTTT
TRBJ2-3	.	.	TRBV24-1	CATSDLRTDTQYF	TGTGCCACCAGTGATTTGCGAACAGATACGCAGTATTTT
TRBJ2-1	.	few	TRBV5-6	CASSSGWREDNEQFF	TGTGCCAGCAGCTCGGGTTGGAGGGAGGACAATGAGCAGTTCTTC
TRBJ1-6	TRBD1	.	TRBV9	CASSGQGQGNSPLHF	TGTGCCAGCAGCGGACAGGGACAGGGAAATTCACCCCTCCACTTT
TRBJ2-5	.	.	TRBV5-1	CASREELNFETQYF	TGCGCCAGCAGAGAGGAACTAAACTTCGAGACCCAGTACTTC
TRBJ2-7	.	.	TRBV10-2	CASSARGGRTPITYEQYF	TGCGCCAGCAGTGCCCGGGGCGGGCGGACCCCAATAACCTACGAGCAGTACTTC
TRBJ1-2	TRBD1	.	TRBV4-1	CASSPRDRPYGYTF	TGCGCCAGCAGCCCCCGGGACAGGCCCTATGGCTACACCTTC
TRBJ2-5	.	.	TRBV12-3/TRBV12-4	CASSLRVEETQYF	TGTGCCAGCAGTCTCAGGGTTGAGGAGACCCAGTACTTC
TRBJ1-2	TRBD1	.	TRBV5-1	CASSLARTGGYGYTF	TGCGCCAGCAGCTTGGCCAGGACAGGCGGCTATGGCTACACCTTC
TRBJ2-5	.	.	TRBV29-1	CSVAIDSGETQYF	TGCAGCGTTGCTATCGACAGTGGAGAGACCCAGTACTTC
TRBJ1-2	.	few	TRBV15	CATSKTPGTEYGYTF	TGTGCCACCAGCAAGACCCCCGGGACGGAGTATGGCTACACCTTC
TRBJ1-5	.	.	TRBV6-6	CASSDDRSDNQPQHF	TGTGCCAGCAGTGACGACAGGTCCGACAATCAGCCCCAGCATTTT
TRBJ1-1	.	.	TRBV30	CAWMGQALGNTEAFF	TGTGCCTGGATGGGGCAGGCCCTCGGGAACACTGAAGCTTTCTTT
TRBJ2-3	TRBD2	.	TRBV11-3	CASSFWVTSGRVVPDTQYF	TGTGCCAGCAGCTTTTGGGTGACTAGCGGTCGAGTCGTCCCGGATACGCAGTATTTT
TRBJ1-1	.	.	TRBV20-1	CSARPPPIRNTEAFF	TGCAGTGCTAGACCCCCTCCGATTCGGAACACTGAAGCTTTCTTT
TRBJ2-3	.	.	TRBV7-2	CASSLGWGGSTDTQYF	TGTGCCAGCAGCTTAGGTTGGGGCGGAAGCACAGATACGCAGTATTTT
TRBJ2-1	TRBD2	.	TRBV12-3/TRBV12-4	CASSLEGLAANNEQFF	TGTGCCAGCAGTTTAGAAGGACTAGCAGCCAACAATGAGCAGTTCTTC
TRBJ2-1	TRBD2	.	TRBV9	CASSEQTSGSSEQFF	TGTGCCAGCAGCGAGCAGACTAGCGGGAGCAGTGAGCAGTTCTTC